This T cell receptor beta chain emerged from a study of cytomegalovirus exposure and HLA in healthy donors. Study-level results: Later analysis showed most CMV-associated TCR beta chains appearing HLA-restricted.

Note on this clone: No antigen is known for it.

PCR involved 60 Vbeta and 13 Jbeta primers. Assay: immunoSEQ multiplex PCR; the TCRdb copy retains only in-frame clones and omits some. The sample contains approximately 150,000 clones, approximately 80% of which appear only once. This CDR3 has 12 residues. V was clipped by 5 bases and J by 7 bases, with 9 bases between them. The V gene's germline CDR1 is WSHSY and CDR2 SAAADI. The TCR sequence derives from a woman in her twenties or thirties in good health and CMV-seronegative. What was sequenced was PBMCs. The chain links TRBV10-2 to TRBJ2-1; D perhaps matches TRBD2 (6 bases). Here the CDR3 reads CASSRLENEQFF. In nucleotides, the CDR3 is TGCGCCAGCAGTCGACTAGAGAATGAGCAGTTCTTC.